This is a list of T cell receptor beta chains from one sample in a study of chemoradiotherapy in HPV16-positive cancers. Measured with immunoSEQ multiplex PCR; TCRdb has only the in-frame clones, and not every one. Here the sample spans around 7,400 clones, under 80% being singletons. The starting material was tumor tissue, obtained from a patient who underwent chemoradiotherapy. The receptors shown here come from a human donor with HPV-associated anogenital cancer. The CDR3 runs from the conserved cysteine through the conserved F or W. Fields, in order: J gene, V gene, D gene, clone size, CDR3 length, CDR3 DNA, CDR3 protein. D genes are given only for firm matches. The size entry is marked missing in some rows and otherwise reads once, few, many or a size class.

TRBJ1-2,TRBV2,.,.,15,TGTGCCAGCAGTGAGGGGCAGGGTTGGGGCTATGGCTACACCTTC,CASSEGQGWGYGYTF
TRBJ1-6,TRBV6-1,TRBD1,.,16,TGTGCCAGCAGTGAAAGGGGCGACAGGGGCGATTCACCCCTCCACTTT,CASSERGDRGDSPLHF
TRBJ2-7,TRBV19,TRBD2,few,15,TGTGCCAGTAGCGAACTAGCGGGGGCCGCCTACGAGCAGTACTTC,CASSELAGAAYEQYF
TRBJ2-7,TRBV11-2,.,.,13,TGTGCCAGCAGCTTACGCACGGAGGGCGAGCAGTACTTC,CASSLRTEGEQYF
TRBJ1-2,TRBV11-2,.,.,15,TGTGCCAGCAGCTTATTACTCAGGGGATCTGATGGCTACACCTTC,CASSLLLRGSDGYTF
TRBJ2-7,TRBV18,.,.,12,TGTGCCAGCTCACCGATCGGGGACGAGCAGTACTTC,CASSPIGDEQYF
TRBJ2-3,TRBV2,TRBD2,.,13,TGTGCCGAGACTAGCGGACCCACAGATACGCAGTATTTT,CAETSGPTDTQYF
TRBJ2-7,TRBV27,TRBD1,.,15,TGTGCCAGCAGTTTATCGGGACAGGGGTCCTACGAGCAGTACTTC,CASSLSGQGSYEQYF
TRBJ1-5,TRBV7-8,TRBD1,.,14,TGTGCCACCGCGACAGGGCTCAGCAATCAGCCCCAGCATTTT,CATATGLSNQPQHF
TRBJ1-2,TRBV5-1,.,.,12,TGCGCCAGCAGCTTGGACAGGGACGGCTACACCTTC,CASSLDRDGYTF
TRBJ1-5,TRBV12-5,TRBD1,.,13,TGTGCTAGTGGAAACAGGGGTGGGCAGCCCCAGCATTTT,CASGNRGGQPQHF
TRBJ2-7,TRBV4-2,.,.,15,TGTGCCAGCAGCCCCAAAGACTGGACCACCTACGAGCAGTACTTC,CASSPKDWTTYEQYF
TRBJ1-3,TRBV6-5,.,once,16,TGTGCCAGCAGTTACTCGCCGGGGTTCTCTGGAAACACCATATATTTT,CASSYSPGFSGNTIYF
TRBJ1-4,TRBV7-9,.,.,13,TGTGCCAGCAGCTTGGGTAGTATTGAAAAACTGTTTTTT,CASSLGSIEKLFF
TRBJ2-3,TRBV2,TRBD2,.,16,TGTGCCAGCAGTGGCATTAGCGGGGTTAGCACAGATACGCAGTATTTT,CASSGISGVSTDTQYF
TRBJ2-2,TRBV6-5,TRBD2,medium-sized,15,TGTGCCAGCGGATTAGCGGGGGCGAACACCGGGGAGCTGTTTTTT,CASGLAGANTGELFF
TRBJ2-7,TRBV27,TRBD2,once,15,TGTGCCAGCAGTTTCGGAGCGGGGGGCTCCTACGAGCAGTACTTC,CASSFGAGGSYEQYF
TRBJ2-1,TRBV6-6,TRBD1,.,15,TGTGCCAGCAGTTTAACAGGGGGCAACTACAATGAGCAGTTCTTC,CASSLTGGNYNEQFF
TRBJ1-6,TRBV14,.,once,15,TGTGCCAGCAGCTTCGGAGGGGGGGCCAATTCACCCCTCCACTTT,CASSFGGGANSPLHF
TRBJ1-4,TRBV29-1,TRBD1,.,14,TGCAGCGGTGCCGGGACAGAAGATAATGAAAAACTGTTTTTT,CSGAGTEDNEKLFF
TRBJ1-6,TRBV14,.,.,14,TGTGCCAGCAGCCAAGCGGGGGGCTGGTCACCCCTCCACTTT,CASSQAGGWSPLHF
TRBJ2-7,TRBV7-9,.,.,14,TGTGCCAGCAGCTTTGAGGGGTCCCAAGCCAAGCAGTACTTC,CASSFEGSQAKQYF
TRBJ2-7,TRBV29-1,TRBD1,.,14,TGCAGCGTTGTTGCGGGACAGGGAACGGGGGAGCAGTACTTC,CSVVAGQGTGEQYF
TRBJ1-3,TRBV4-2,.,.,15,TGTGCCAGCAGCCAGCTACAGGACTCTGGAAACACCATATATTTT,CASSQLQDSGNTIYF
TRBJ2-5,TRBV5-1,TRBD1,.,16,TGCGCCAGCAGCGGGAGGACAGGGGGCGGGGGAGAGACCCAGTACTTC,CASSGRTGGGGETQYF
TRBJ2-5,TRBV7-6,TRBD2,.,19,TGTGCCAGCAGCGGTAGTGGGACTAGCGGGGGGTCCCAGCGGGAGACCCAGTACTTC,CASSGSGTSGGSQRETQYF
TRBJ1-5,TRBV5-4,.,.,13,TGTGCCAGCAGCCGGGGAGAAAATCAGCCCCAGCATTTT,CASSRGENQPQHF
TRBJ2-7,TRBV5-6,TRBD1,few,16,TGTGCCAGCAGCTTGGGTTCCGGACAGGGGGTACACGAGCAGTACTTC,CASSLGSGQGVHEQYF
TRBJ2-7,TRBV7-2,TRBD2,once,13,TGTGCCAGCAGCTCCCTAGCGGGCTACGAGCAGTACTTC,CASSSLAGYEQYF
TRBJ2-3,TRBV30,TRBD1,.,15,TGTGCCTGGAGTAATTCTTTGGGACAGACCACTTCGGAGTATTTT,CAWSNSLGQTTSEYF
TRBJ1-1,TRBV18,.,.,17,TGTGCCAGCTCACCACAAAGTTCGACCGCACGGGGCACTGAAGCTTTCTTT,CASSPQSSTARGTEAFF
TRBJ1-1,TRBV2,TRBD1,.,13,TGTGCCAGCAGCCACAGGGGTATCGGTGAAGCTTTCTTT,CASSHRGIGEAFF
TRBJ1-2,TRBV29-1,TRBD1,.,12,TGCAGCGTTTTAGGGGGCGGTTATGGCTACACCTTC,CSVLGGGYGYTF
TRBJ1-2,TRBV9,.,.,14,TGTGCCAGCAGCGTAAGGGACCTTAGCTTAGGCTACACCTTC,CASSVRDLSLGYTF
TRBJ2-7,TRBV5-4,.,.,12,TGTGCCAGCACAGGGGGGGCCTACGAGCAGTACTTC,CASTGGAYEQYF
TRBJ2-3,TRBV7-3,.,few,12,TGTGCCAGCAGCTTAAGCGCAGATACGCAGTATTTT,CASSLSADTQYF
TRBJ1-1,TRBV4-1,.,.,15,TGCGCCAGCAGCCAAGAGGGGGTTATGAACACTGAAGCTTTCTTT,CASSQEGVMNTEAFF
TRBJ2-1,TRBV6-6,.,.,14,TGTGCCAGCAGCCCCGCGGCCCCCTACAATGAGCAGTTCTTC,CASSPAAPYNEQFF
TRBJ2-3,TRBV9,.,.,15,TGTGCCAGCAGACCCGGGGGTCTAGGCACAGATACGCAGTATTTT,CASRPGGLGTDTQYF
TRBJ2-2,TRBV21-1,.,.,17,TGTGCCAGCAGCAAAGGGACACAGGGGCGGGCCACCGGGGAGCTGTTTTTT,CASSKGTQGRATGELFF
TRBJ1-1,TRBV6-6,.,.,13,TGTGCCAGCAGTTACTCGAGAAACACTGAAGCTTTCTTT,CASSYSRNTEAFF
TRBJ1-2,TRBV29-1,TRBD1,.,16,TGCAGCGTTGAACCGACCAGGGGGACAGCTAACTATGGCTACACCTTC,CSVEPTRGTANYGYTF
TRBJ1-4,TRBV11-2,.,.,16,TGTGCCAGCAGCCCCTATTCGGGGGGAGTTAATGAAAAACTGTTTTTT,CASSPYSGGVNEKLFF
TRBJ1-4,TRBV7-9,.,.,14,TGTGCCAGCAGCTTAGATACCGCTAATGAAAAACTGTTTTTT,CASSLDTANEKLFF
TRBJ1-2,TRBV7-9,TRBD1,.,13,TGTGCCAGCAGCGAGGACAGGGTGGCTGGCTACACCTTC,CASSEDRVAGYTF
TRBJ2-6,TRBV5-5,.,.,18,TGTGCCAGCAGCTTGGTAGGGGGGGAGGGGCCCGGGGCCAACGTCCTGACTTTC,CASSLVGGEGPGANVLTF
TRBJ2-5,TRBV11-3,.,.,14,TGTGCCAGCAGCTTAGTTGCCGCGGCGGAGACCCAGTACTTC,CASSLVAAAETQYF
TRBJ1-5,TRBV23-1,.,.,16,TGCGCCAGCAGTCAATCCGGCAGGACTTGCAATCAGCCCCAGCATTTT,CASSQSGRTCNQPQHF
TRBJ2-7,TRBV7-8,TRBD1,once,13,TGTGCCAGCAGGCATCACAGGGGCTACGAGCAGTACTTC,CASRHHRGYEQYF
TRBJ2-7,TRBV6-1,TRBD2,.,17,TGTGCCAGCAGTGAAATGCGGGGGGGGGCCTCCTACTACGAGCAGTACTTC,CASSEMRGGASYYEQYF
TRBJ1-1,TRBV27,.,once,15,TGTGCCAGCAGTTTAGGAGGCCACCTTAACACTGAAGCTTTCTTT,CASSLGGHLNTEAFF
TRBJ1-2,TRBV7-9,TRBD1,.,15,TGTGCCAGCAGCTCCGGGACAGGGTCGGACTATGGCTACACCTTC,CASSSGTGSDYGYTF
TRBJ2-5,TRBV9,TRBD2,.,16,TGTGCCAGCAGCGTACGGCCTAGCGGGGGCAAAGAGACCCAGTACTTC,CASSVRPSGGKETQYF
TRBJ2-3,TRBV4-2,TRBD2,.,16,TGTGCCAGCAGCCAAGATGTACTAGCGGGGCAAGATACGCAGTATTTT,CASSQDVLAGQDTQYF
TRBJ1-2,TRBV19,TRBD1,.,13,TGTGCCAGGAGACAGGGGGCTGACTATGGCTACACCTTC,CARRQGADYGYTF
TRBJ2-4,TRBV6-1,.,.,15,TGTGCCAGCAGTGAAGCCCAACGGCCCAAAAACATTCAGTACTTC,CASSEAQRPKNIQYF
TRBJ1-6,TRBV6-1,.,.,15,TGTGCCAGCAGTCTTTCCGGGGCAGGAAATTCACCCCTCCACTTT,CASSLSGAGNSPLHF
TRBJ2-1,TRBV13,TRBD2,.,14,TGTGCCAGCAGCTTACGCGGGGGGGCGGATGAGCAGTTCTTC,CASSLRGGADEQFF
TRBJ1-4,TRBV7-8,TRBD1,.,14,TGTGCCAGCAGCAGCAGACAGGGGGATGAAAAACTGTTTTTT,CASSSRQGDEKLFF